This entry lists 30 T cell receptor beta chains sequenced from one sample in a study of regulatory T cells in long-lasting Graves disease. Relying on iRepertoire HTBI primers and Arm-PCR of CDR3 regions, the team built TCR beta libraries. TCRdb fed the multiplex PCR reads into MiXCR, producing one record per CDR3 protein. The sample carries about 440,000 distinct CDR3 sequences, roughly 17% recorded once. The time point here: newly diagnosed GD, antithyroid drugs for less than 3 months. RNA isolated from PBMCs was used to make the TCR library. The sample was also linked to a second study, of T cells in Graves' hyperthyroidism and ophthalmopathy.

The material was peripheral blood mononuclear cells (PBMCs), obtained at new diagnosis, from a patient treated with antithyroid drugs. The receptors here all came from a woman aged 25 to 39 with Graves disease.

This clonotype came up many times. The gene calls are TRBV7-2 and TRBJ2-7, with D tentatively TRBD1 (5 bases). The V end was cut by 7 bases, the J end by 3 bases, with 13 bases between. Germline values: CDR1 SGHTA, CDR2 FQGNSA. The CDR3 consists of 13 residues. CDR3 sequence: CASTGPGNYEQYF. In DNA, the CDR3 is TGTGCCAGCACCGGCCCAGGGAACTACGAGCAGTACTTC.

This clonotype was detected many times. The V and J genes are TRBV11-2 and TRBJ2-2; a possible D gene is TRBD2 (5 bases). The germline CDR1 and CDR2 sequences are SGHAT and FQNNGV. V was pared by 4 bases and J by 5 bases, with 14 bases between. The length of the CDR3 is 15 residues. CDR3 amino acids: CASSSTHTGTGELFF. The CDR3 nucleotides read TGTGCCAGCAGCTCCACGCACACGGGGACCGGGGAGCTGTTTTTT.

This chain uses TRBV2 with TRBJ2-5; TRBD2 matches 14 bases. The CDR3 has 15 amino acids. V gave up 3 bases and J gave up 9 bases; unmatched junction bases: 6. CDR1 is SNHLY and CDR2 is FYNNEI in the germline V gene. This chain's CDR3 is CASSDGTSGSEAQYF. The CDR3 region has the DNA TGTGCCAGCAGTGATGGGACTAGCGGGAGTGAGGCCCAGTACTTC.

Notes on this clonotype: A read error may be the cause here, since a much bigger clone is one base away. V and J are TRBV18 and TRBJ2-5, with 8 positions matching TRBD2. Germline V CDR1 and CDR2: KGHSH, LQKENI. CDR3 length: 15 residues. The CDR3, as DNA: TGTGCCAGCTCGTATCCGGGACTAGGGGAAGAGGCCCAGTACTTC. This translates into CASSYPGLGEEAQYF.

The V gene is TRBV29-1, the J gene TRBJ2-2, with TRBD2 matching over 7 bases. After removal of 4 bases from V and 7 bases from J, the junction contained 6 bases not matched to a gene. The CDR3 runs 13 residues. Germline V gene sequence: CDR1 SQVTM, CDR2 ANQGSEA. DNA for the CDR3: TGCAGCGTTGGGGGACTATACAGCGGGGAGCTGTTTTTT. It is translated as CSVGGLYSGELFF.

This clonotype was observed at least ten times. This chain links TRBV9 with TRBJ2-1; no clear D. The CDR3 extends over 13 amino acids. Trimming left V 2 bases short and J 9 bases short, with 12 bases between. The germline CDR1 and CDR2 sequences are SGDLS and YYNGEE. The CDR3 region has the DNA TGTGCCAGCAGCGTCCCGCCGGCGACTGAGCAGTTCTTC. Translated, it gives CASSVPPATEQFF.

In this sample, this clonotype turned up a few times. The chain carries TRBV6-2 or TRBV6-3 and TRBJ2-7; D may match TRBD1 or TRBD2 (5 bases each). The CDR3 runs to 15 residues. Trimming removed 10 bases from V and 2 bases from J, with 21 bases in between. CDR1 and CDR2 (germline): MNHEY, SVGEGT. The CDR3 sequence is CAIPGPSFSPYEQYF. For the CDR3, the DNA is TGTGCCATCCCGGGACCTTCGTTCTCCCCCTACGAGCAGTACTTC.

This clonotype was seen many times. V gene TRBV29-1 combines with J gene TRBJ1-1; D may be TRBD1 (5 bases). Germline CDR1 SQVTM, CDR2 ANQGSEA. Trimming took off 4 bases at V and 4 bases at J, with 13 bases between the two ends. CDR3 length equals 13 residues. The CDR3 loop is CSVGLGRRTEAFF. DNA of the CDR3: TGCAGCGTTGGATTGGGACGGCGCACTGAAGCTTTCTTT.

Of note for this clonotype: This may be a read error: a much more frequent sequence differs by one nucleotide. The gene calls are TRBV29-1 and TRBJ2-5, with TRBD2 matching over 8 bases. This CDR3 contains 15 residues. The germline V gene encodes CDR1 SQVTM and CDR2 ANQGSEA. V shed 7 bases and J 5 bases; nucleotides not matched to a gene: 15. Written as DNA, the CDR3 is TGCAGCGCGTATGGTAGCGGGATCCGTCTGGAGACCCAGTACTTC. This sequence encodes CSAYGSGIRLETQYF.

This clonotype showed up many times. The CDR3 sequence is CATLAGGPQETQYF. CDR3 nucleotide sequence: TGTGCCACCCTAGCGGGAGGGCCGCAAGAGACCCAGTACTTC. This chain uses TRBV6-2 or TRBV6-3 with TRBJ2-5; 12 nucleotides agree with TRBD2. After removal of 10 bases from V and 2 bases from J, the junction contained 5 bases not matched to a gene. Germline loops: CDR1 MNHEY, CDR2 SVGEGT. This CDR3 region has 14 residues.

Ten or more counts support this clonotype. The chain has TRBV6-2 or TRBV6-3 and TRBJ2-1; D is unclear. The CDR3 runs to 15 residues. The V end was cut by 4 bases, the J end by 0 bases, with 10 bases between. Germline V CDR1 and CDR2: MNHEY, SVGEGT. CDR3 sequence reads: CASSSWRSSYNEQFF. DNA of the CDR3: TGTGCCAGCAGTTCCTGGCGGTCCTCCTACAATGAGCAGTTCTTC.

This clonotype has ten or more counts. This chain joins TRBV20-1 and TRBJ2-7, with 8 positions matching TRBD2. CDR3 size: 12 residues. Germline CDR1 and CDR2: DFQATT and SNEGSKA (reference sequence). Trimming cost V 8 bases and J 12 bases; bases outside gene matches: 15. The chain's CDR3 is CSPWVAGPDRYF. In DNA form, the CDR3 reads TGCAGTCCATGGGTAGCGGGGCCCGACCGGTACTTC.

About this clonotype itself: A far larger clone is a single base away, which makes a read error likely. This rearrangement joins TRBV12-3 or TRBV12-4 to TRBJ2-1; D ambiguous. The CDR3 is made up of 13 amino acids. This CDR3 is CASSLNRQETQHF. For the CDR3, the DNA is TGTGCCAGCAGTTTAAACAGACAAGAGACCCAGCACTTC.

The gene calls are TRBV5-6 and TRBJ2-1; D is ambiguous. The V gene's germline CDR1 is SGHDT and CDR2 YYEEEE. Trimming stripped 4 bases from V and 0 bases from J, with 14 bases between. The length of the CDR3 is 16 residues. The CDR3 nucleotides read TGTGCCAGCAGCGATCTCAGATCTTCCTCCTACAATGAGCAGTTCTTC. Its translation is CASSDLRSSSYNEQFF.

This clonotype came up a few times. The chain employs TRBV9 and TRBJ2-3, with 9 positions matching TRBD2. The CDR3 is 16 residues long. Trimming at V came to 0 bases and at J to 5 bases, leaving 7 bases not matched to a gene. Per the germline V gene, CDR1 is SGDLS and CDR2 is YYNGEE. CDR3 protein: CASSVVAGGPLDTQYF. For the CDR3, the DNA is TGTGCCAGCAGCGTAGTGGCGGGAGGGCCCTTAGATACGCAGTATTTT.

This clonotype was observed a few times. This chain joins TRBV6-9 and TRBJ2-7, with 9 nucleotides matching TRBD1. With 3 bases clipped from V and 3 bases from J, the junction kept 18 bases outside the gene matches. The length of the CDR3 is 19 residues. From germline, CDR1 is MNHGY and CDR2 SVAAGI. DNA of the CDR3: TGTGCCAGCAGTTACCTCCAGGGCTGGATGGACAGGGGATTCTACGAGCAGTACTTC. It is translated as CASSYLQGWMDRGFYEQYF.

At least ten counts were recorded for this clonotype. The V gene is TRBV28, the J gene TRBJ2-7; D is unclear. Between the trimmed V and J ends, which lost 5 bases and 9 bases, there was a span of 20 bases. The CDR3 is 14 residues long. The germline CDR1 and CDR2 sequences are MDHEN and SYDVKM. In nucleotides, the CDR3 is TGTGCCAGCAGTCCTCAAGAGCCCGAAGGGTGGCAGTACTTC. Encoded protein: CASSPQEPEGWQYF.

There are many counts of this clonotype. The chain joins TRBV7-2 to TRBJ2-2; TRBD1 matches at 7 bases. The length of the CDR3 is 15 residues. Germline V CDR1 and CDR2: SGHTA, FQGNSA. After removal of 5 bases from V and 7 bases from J, the junction contained 10 bases not matched to a gene. The CDR3 protein is CASSRMTGWGGELFF. The DNA of the CDR3 is TGTGCCAGCAGCCGCATGACAGGGTGGGGCGGGGAGCTGTTTTTT.

The CDR3 loop is CASSPGGTGYEQYF. CDR3 bases: TGTGCCAGCAGCCCGGGGGGGACTGGCTACGAGCAGTACTTC. The V and J genes are TRBV5-4 and TRBJ2-7; TRBD2 matches at 8 bases. The CDR3 covers 14 residues. Trimming at V came to 4 bases and at J to 3 bases, leaving 6 bases not matched to a gene. Germline loops: CDR1 SGHNT, CDR2 YYREEE (reference sequence).

The V gene is TRBV20-1, the J gene TRBJ2-3; tentatively, D is TRBD1 (6 bases). CDR1 is DFQATT, CDR2 SNEGSKA, per germline (reference sequence). With 5 bases removed from V and 1 base from J, the gap between germline ends came to 13 bases. CDR3 length: 14 residues. This chain's CDR3 is CSAHTRGRTDTQYF. For the CDR3, the DNA is TGCAGTGCTCATACCAGGGGACGCACAGATACGCAGTATTTT.

This clonotype has ten or more counts. The junction departs from the called germline gene at one end, perhaps through a read error. The CDR3 DNA sequence: TGTGCTAGCAGCAAAATCGGGACAGGGCGCACAGATACGCAGTATTTT. Protein product: CASSKIGTGRTDTQYF. V and J are TRBV7-7 and TRBJ2-3, with 9 bases lining up with TRBD1. Germline CDR1 and CDR2: SSHAT and FNYEAQ (reference sequence). This CDR3 has 16 amino acids.

This clonotype turned up a few times. The V gene is TRBV20-1, the J gene TRBJ2-3; 12 nucleotides align to TRBD2. CDR1 and CDR2 from the germline V gene are DFQATT and SNEGSKA (reference sequence). This CDR3 contains 17 residues. The ends lost 0 bases at V and 5 bases at J; junction bases unmatched: 9. The CDR3 sequence: CSARDGLAGGQGDTQYF. The CDR3 nucleotides are TGCAGTGCTAGAGATGGGCTAGCGGGAGGGCAAGGAGATACGCAGTATTTT.

This clonotype was seen only a few times. The chain employs TRBV7-9 and TRBJ1-2; no definite D call. The CDR3 sequence is 12 residues long. Deletions cut 5 bases from V and 4 bases from J, with 8 bases between. Germline CDR1 and CDR2: SEHNR and FQNEAQ (reference sequence). The CDR3 DNA reads TGTGCCAGCAGCAATCGATCCTATGGCTACACCTTC. Amino acids: CASSNRSYGYTF.

The chain is built from TRBV7-9 and TRBJ1-3; D remains unclear. The germline gives CDR1 SEHNR, CDR2 FQNEAQ (reference sequence). This CDR3 has 14 amino acids. Trimming took off 4 bases at V and 3 bases at J, with 10 bases between the two ends. CDR3: CASSSRVFGNTIYF. DNA of the CDR3: TGTGCCAGCAGCTCTCGGGTCTTTGGAAACACCATATATTTT.

Notes on this clonotype: A much larger clone differs from this one at a single base, so this may be a read error. The chain joins TRBV30 to TRBJ1-1; D might be TRBD1 (6 bases). Germline CDR1 reads GTSNPN; CDR2 reads SVGIG (reference sequence). Trimming took off 3 bases at V and 6 bases at J, with 14 bases between the two ends. The CDR3 runs 13 residues. CDR3 bases: TGTGCCTGGAGGGTACAGGGAGGCCCTGAAGCTTTCTTT. Residues: CAWRVQGGPEAFF. Using reference TRBV30 and TRBJ1-1 for the parts outside the CDR3, the full variable domain is SQTIHQWPATLVQPVGSPLSLECTVEGTSNPNLYWYRQAAGRGLQLLFYSVGIGQISSEVPQNLSASRPQDRQFILSSKKLLLSDSGFYLCAWRVQGGPEAFFGQGTRLTVV.

This clonotype was found a few times. One end of the junction does not line up with germline, which may come from a read error. The chain joins TRBV20-1 to TRBJ2-1, with D perhaps matching TRBD2 (5 bases). This CDR3 contains 15 residues. Germline CDR1 and CDR2: DFQATT and SNEGSKA (reference sequence). The CDR3 reads CSARPLADLEDEQSF. For the CDR3, the DNA is TGCAGTGCTAGGCCCCTGGCTGACTTGGAGGATGAGCAGTCCTTC.

In this sample, this clonotype turned up a few times. The V gene is TRBV19, the J gene TRBJ1-1; possible D gene TRBD1, 5 bases. From germline, CDR1 is LNHDA and CDR2 SQIVND (reference sequence). Trimming shortened V by 6 bases and J by 8 bases, and 16 bases separated the two germline ends. There are 13 residues in the CDR3. The CDR3 here is CASSTLGRAEAFF. The CDR3 region has the DNA TGTGCCAGTAGCACACTGGGGCGAGCCGAAGCTTTCTTT.

In its sample, this clonotype was seen many times. The chain uses TRBV2 and TRBJ2-5; D is tentatively TRBD1 or TRBD2 (5 bases each). Trimming stripped 6 bases from V and 1 base from J, with 12 bases between. CDR3 size: 14 residues. Germline V gene lookup returns CDR1 SNHLY and CDR2 FYNNEI. CDR3 in amino acids: CASRDRDLQETQYF. In DNA, the CDR3 is TGTGCCAGCAGAGACCGGGACCTCCAAGAGACCCAGTACTTC. Full variable domain (missing parts from reference TRBV2 and TRBJ2-5): EPEVTQTPSHQVTQMGQEVILRCVPISNHLYFYWYRQILGQKVEFLVSFYNNEISEKSEIFDDQFSVERPDGSNFTLKIRSTKLEDSAMYFCASRDRDLQETQYFGPGTRLLVL.

This clonotype was recorded at least ten times. The chain joins TRBV6-2 or TRBV6-3 to TRBJ2-3; 11 bases are shared with TRBD2. The CDR3 totals 10 residues. The germline V gene has CDR1 MNHEY and CDR2 SVGEGT. V shed 11 bases and J 13 bases; nucleotides not matched to a gene: 5. CDR3 bases: TGTGCCGGTAGCGGGAGGGCGAAGTATTTT. As protein: CAGSGRAKYF.

This clonotype was detected many times. The chain employs TRBV6-5 and TRBJ2-5, with a tentative D call TRBD1 (6 bases). Germline CDR1 MNHEY, CDR2 SVGAGI. CDR3 length equals 14 residues. The V end was cut by 4 bases, the J end by 9 bases, with 18 bases between. The CDR3 nucleotides are TGTGCCAGCAGTTGGGGGCGACGAGGAGCTCCCCAGTACTTC. Its protein is CASSWGRRGAPQYF.